The next 20 T cell receptor beta chains were all read from a single sample in a study of blood T cell repertoires in COVID-19. Measured with immunoSEQ multiplex PCR; TCRdb has only the in-frame clones, and not every one. The sample consists of 120,000 to 150,000 clones, around 80% of them appearing once. The sequenced sample was peripheral blood. Receptor source: a man in his sixties with acute or convalescent COVID-19.

V gene TRBV14 combines with J gene TRBJ2-7; 11 nucleotides match TRBD1. There are 16 residues in the CDR3. Trimming cost V 4 bases and J 2 bases; bases outside gene matches: 7. Germline V gives CDR1 SGHDN, CDR2 FVKESK. The DNA for the CDR3 is TGTGCCAGCAGCCCATTCACGGGACAGGGGGCCTACGAGCAGTACTTC. Amino acid sequence: CASSPFTGQGAYEQYF.

This rearrangement joins TRBV6-2 or TRBV6-3 to TRBJ2-7; a possible D gene is TRBD2 (7 bases). The CDR3 totals 17 residues. V dropped 5 bases and J dropped 7 bases, with 27 bases sitting between them. From germline, CDR1 is MNHEY and CDR2 SVGEGT. The CDR3 here is CASSLRGAGTPLREQYF. The CDR3 nucleotides read TGTGCCAGCAGTCTACGGGGGGCCGGGACACCACTTCGGGAGCAGTACTTC.

This clone appeared a single time. The chain recombines TRBV10-3 with TRBJ2-1; TRBD1 aligns across 12 bases. This CDR3 has 14 amino acids. CDR1 and CDR2 from the germline V gene are ENHRY and SYGVKD. Unmatched junction bases numbered 6, after V lost 6 bases and J lost 9 bases. The CDR3: CAISWDRGRGEQFF. CDR3 bases: TGTGCCATCAGCTGGGACAGGGGGCGAGGTGAGCAGTTCTTC.

J is TRBJ2-1 and V is TRBV6-6, with 9 bases fitting TRBD1. After removal of 1 base from V and 2 bases from J, the junction contained 3 bases not matched to a gene. Germline CDR1 reads MNHNY; CDR2 reads SVGAGI (reference sequence). This CDR3 has 16 residues. The CDR3 loop reads CASSYLTGGAYNEQFF. CDR3 bases: TGTGCCAGCAGTTACTTGACAGGGGGGGCCTACAATGAGCAGTTCTTC.

The V and J genes are TRBV18 and TRBJ2-5, with D tentatively TRBD1 (6 bases). Germline V gene lookup returns CDR1 KGHSH and CDR2 LQKENI. The CDR3 extends over 15 amino acids. With 2 bases removed from V and 1 base from J, the gap between germline ends came to 11 bases. This CDR3 reads CASSPGGRLQETQYF. The CDR3 bases are TGTGCCAGCTCACCAGGGGGCCGGCTCCAAGAGACCCAGTACTTC.

The V gene is TRBV13, the J gene TRBJ1-4, with a weak D call TRBD1 (6 bases). V lost 7 bases and J lost 8, with 17 bases in between. Germline lookup yields CDR1 PRHDT and CDR2 FYEKMQ (reference sequence). The CDR3 is 14 residues long. CDR3 nucleotides: TGTGCCAGCACCCTAGGGGGGCGGAGCGAAAAACTGTTTTTT. Amino acid sequence: CASTLGGRSEKLFF.

The chain links TRBV6-6 to TRBJ2-3; TRBD2 aligns across 7 bases. Germline V gene data show CDR1 as MNHNY and CDR2 as SVGAGI (reference sequence). The length of the CDR3 is 16 residues. V was pared by 6 bases and J by 0 bases, with 9 bases of the junction left unmatched. The CDR3 DNA sequence: TGTGCCAGCAGGTCCCTAGCGGCAACTAGCACAGATACGCAGTATTTT. Translating it yields CASRSLAATSTDTQYF.

The rearrangement joins TRBV7-9 to TRBJ2-1, with D perhaps matching TRBD2 (5 bases). In germline, CDR1 is SEHNR, CDR2 FQNEAQ (reference sequence). V was cut by 5 bases and J by 0 bases, with 20 bases left in between. The CDR3 covers 18 residues. This CDR3 is CASSRTPSGITSYNEQFF. The CDR3 coding sequence is TGTGCCAGCAGCCGCACTCCTTCGGGGATTACCTCCTACAATGAGCAGTTCTTC.

The chain has TRBV21-1 and TRBJ1-1. TRBV21-1 is described as a pseudogene. CDR3 length equals 17 residues. The CDR3 bases are TGTGCCAGCAGCACCCCCGGGGGGGCGCGACAAGACACTGAAGCTTTCTTT. As protein: CASSTPGGARQDTEAFF.

V is TRBV9 and J is TRBJ2-2; 13 bases are a match to TRBD2. Germline CDR1 reads SGDLS; CDR2 reads YYNGEE. This CDR3 region has 15 residues. V dropped 3 bases and J dropped 7; count of bases not matched to a gene: 3. The CDR3 nucleotides read TGTGCCAGCAGCGGACTAGCGGGAGGTCACGGGGAGCTGTTTTTT. It is translated as CASSGLAGGHGELFF.

This clone was recorded a few times. This sequence joins TRBV27 and TRBJ1-2; D possibly corresponds to TRBD1 (6 bases). Trimming pared 3 bases from V and 3 bases from J, leaving 8 bases between. Germline CDR1 and CDR2: MNHEY and SMNVEV (reference sequence). The CDR3 consists of 13 residues. The chain's CDR3 is CASSFAGDYGYTF. In DNA form, the CDR3 reads TGTGCCAGCAGTTTTGCAGGGGACTATGGCTACACCTTC.

CDR3 region: CASSYSVVGQFF. The CDR3 DNA follows: TGTGCCAGCAGTTACTCGGTAGTCGGGCAGTTCTTC. V usage is TRBV6-5 and J usage is TRBJ2-1, with D uncertain. Trimming pared 0 bases from V and 12 bases from J, leaving 9 bases between. Germline CDR1 is MNHEY and CDR2 is SVGAGI. The CDR3 loop spans 12 amino acids.

A remark on this clone: Other DNA sequences of this sample code for an identical CDR3. V is TRBV5-1 and J is TRBJ1-2, with 12 bases identical to TRBD1. Per the germline V gene, CDR1 is SGHRS and CDR2 is YFSETQ. Trimming removed 0 bases from V and 7 bases from J; junction bases left unmatched: 4. The CDR3 runs 15 residues. The CDR3 protein is CASSLEGQGAGGYTF. CDR3 coding DNA: TGCGCCAGCAGCTTGGAGGGACAGGGGGCCGGTGGCTACACCTTC. Full variable domain (missing parts from reference TRBV5-1 and TRBJ1-2): KAGVTQTPRYLIKTRGQQVTLSCSPISGHRSVSWYQQTPGQGLQFLFEYFSETQRNKGNFPGRFSGRQFSNSRSEMNVSTLELGDSALYLCASSLEGQGAGGYTFGSGTRLTVV.

The gene calls are TRBV12-3 or TRBV12-4 and TRBJ2-7, with a possible D match to TRBD1 (6 bases). The CDR3 runs to 12 residues. V was pared by 5 bases and J by 4 bases, with 9 bases between. In nucleotides, the CDR3 is TGTGCCAGCAGTCCCAGGGGTTACGAGCAGTACTTC. It codes for CASSPRGYEQYF.

This clone has only one observation. The chain combines TRBV28 with TRBJ1-5, with a tentative D call TRBD1 (5 bases). V was cut by 5 bases and J by 0 bases, with 11 bases left in between. Germline values: CDR1 MDHEN, CDR2 SYDVKM. The CDR3 covers 15 residues. The CDR3 bases are TGTGCCAGCAGTCGACAGCCCTATAGCAATCAGCCCCAGCATTTT. It specifies CASSRQPYSNQPQHF.

This rearrangement joins TRBV4-2 to TRBJ2-2; TRBD2 matches 7 bases. CDR1 LGHNA and CDR2 YNFKEQ come from the germline V gene. The CDR3 is 15 residues long. The V and J ends lost 0 bases and 5 bases, in that order; junction bases with no gene match: 3. CDR3 sequence: CASSQDGGGTGELFF. The CDR3 region has the DNA TGTGCCAGCAGCCAAGATGGGGGAGGGACCGGGGAGCTGTTTTTT.

This chain joins TRBV27 and TRBJ2-7, with a tentative D call TRBD1 (5 bases). V lost 2 bases to trimming and J lost 5 bases, with 19 bases between them. CDR3 length: 16 residues. In germline, CDR1 is MNHEY, CDR2 SMNVEV (reference sequence). CDR3 sequence (DNA): TGTGCCAGCAGTTTAGAGGCAGGGATCAGTTTGAACGAGCAGTACTTC. Its protein product is CASSLEAGISLNEQYF.

The sample holds one count of this clone. As DNA, the CDR3 is TGCAGCGTTGCCTTGAGCTACGAGCAGTACTTC. Translating it yields CSVALSYEQYF. This chain uses TRBV29-1 with TRBJ2-7; D call uncertain. The V gene lost 4 bases and the J gene lost 3 bases, with 7 bases spanning the gap. Germline loops: CDR1 SQVTM, CDR2 ANQGSEA. The length of the CDR3 is 11 residues.

The rearrangement links TRBV4-3 to TRBJ2-6, with D possibly being TRBD1 (5 bases). CDR1 is LGHNA, CDR2 YSLEER, per germline. Deletions cut 4 bases from V and 0 bases from J, with 10 bases between. The CDR3 length is 16 residues. The CDR3 DNA follows: TGCGCCAGCAGCCCACAGGTTCTCTCTGGGGCCAACGTCCTGACTTTC. The encoded protein is CASSPQVLSGANVLTF.

The chain joins TRBV6-5 to TRBJ1-4, with 7 bases identical to TRBD1. Trimming removed 8 bases from V and 5 bases from J; junction bases left unmatched: 5. CDR1 and CDR2 (germline): MNHEY, SVGAGI. The CDR3 is made up of 13 amino acids. The CDR3 coding sequence is TGTGCCAGCGACAGGGAGAGAAATGAAAAACTGTTTTTT. It specifies CASDRERNEKLFF.